This T cell receptor beta chain is drawn from a study of blood T cell repertoires in COVID-19 (dated by TCRdb to 2018 to 2021). In terms of the full investigation: The collaborator samples originated in the United States, Italy and Spain and spanned the acute and convalescent phases of COVID-19. The prospective study material was composed of cDNA or gDNA derived from T cells, B-cell-depleted T cells, or PBMCs. The dataset comprised deeply sampled blood TCRbeta repertoires from subjects exposed to, actively infected with, or recovered from COVID-19. The repertoires were made available in a free public database intended to serve as a resource for research on the immune response to SARS-CoV-2. The samples were drawn from the first 160 participants of the ongoing ImmuneRACE study and from 950 to 1,500 subjects provided by 6 global collaborators. Sample metadata almost always included a de-identified subject ID, COVID-19 status, age in years and sex. HLA class I and class II types, where available, came from metadata supplied by the sample provider rather than from assay-based typing. General conclusions and limits of the study: How much clinical and demographic metadata was included differed by source and by participant, and the metadata was provided uncurated.

The collaborating institutions used their own protocols to collect whole blood in K2EDTA tubes. For TCRbeta analysis, collaborator samples were shipped as frozen whole blood, as isolated PBMCs, or as DNA extracted from either sample type. The germline V gene encodes CDR1 SGHRS and CDR2 YFSETQ. Its CDR3 holds 15 amino acids, cysteine through phenylalanine. Left in the record is the CDR3 DNA by itself, 45 bases read in frame from the first base. Ends trimmed: V by 4 bases, J by 8 bases; bases unmatched to a gene: 8. Comment on this clone: The clone's antigen remains unknown. There are no base qualities to consult, and no much larger clone falls within one base.

The immunoSEQ Assay, a bias-controlled multiplex PCR, was used to amplify TCRbeta CDR3 regions from genomic DNA. Turning to the authors' computational methods: Nucleated cell counts per sample were estimated from amplification of reference gene primers within the assay. Sequence reads were collapsed and filtered to measure the absolute abundance of every unique TCRbeta CDR3 rearrangement. For each sample, productive Simpson clonality was calculated as the square root of Simpson's diversity index over productive rearrangements. TCRdb limited this immuneACCESS table to in-frame rearrangements with V and J called. A share of clones is missing; checked studies link under half to unresolved V genes, and the rest is unexplained. V and J calls and clone size follow that table, whereas D and trimming were derived from the DNA. The sample contains about 220,000 clones, approximately 83% of them found a single time. About 2.4% of the sample is taken by the ten largest.

Recombination linked TRBV5-1 to TRBJ2-1; 11 junctional bases match TRBD2. Sequenced material: peripheral blood. The source of this sequence is a woman aged 60 to 75 with acute or convalescent COVID-19. The DNA is TGCGCCAGCAGCACCAGACTAGCGGGGTATGATGAGCAGTTCTTC. Translation gives CASSTRLAGYDEQFF.